The clone carrying this TCR beta chain was seen repeatedly, ten times or more. The antigen remains undetermined. Under the authors' procedure: From approximately 20,000 to 700,000 TCRs were found per sample, with a median of approximately 100,000. Each CDR3 protein is one row after TCRdb ran MiXCR on the RACE reads. For this entry, the V and J calls and clone size follow TCRdb and not the study's own pipeline. The data show approximately 350,000 distinct CDR3 sequences, under 9% seen once. The length of the CDR3 is 14 residues. Germline V CDR1 and CDR2: SEHNR, FQNEAQ (reference sequence). Trimming took 6 bases from V and 6 from J, leaving 17 bases between them. The data are from a study of human T cells and chemical hapten exposure. Study-level information: A 2 cm by 2 cm inner upper arm patch received 2% DPC for sensitization. Each patch test put 0.01% DPC on the upper back, and results were read at 6 days.

The study, taken as a whole, reports: There was no change with DPC sensitization in TCRs above 1 in 1000 frequency.

The time point is: patch test 1, 2 weeks after DPC sensitization. Sample treatment: therapeutic diphenylcyclopropenone sensitization with weekly scalp DPC. The sequence derives from a woman aged 18-29 years with alopecia areata. Some clones in this sample may be carry-over from other donors' samples. Sequenced material: whole blood, taken in connection with sensitization to the hapten diphenylcyclopropenone (DPC). The chain links TRBV7-9 to TRBJ1-1; D unclear. The CDR3 region is CASRQRELRAEAFF. For the CDR3, the DNA is TGTGCCAGCAGGCAACGGGAGTTGAGGGCTGAAGCTTTCTTT. The complete variable domain, with remaining parts taken from reference TRBV7-9 and TRBJ1-1, reads DTGVSQNPRHKITKRGQNVTFRCDPISEHNRLYWYRQTLGQGPEFLTYFQNEAQLEKSRLLSDRFSAERPKGSFSTLEIQRTEQGDSAMYLCASRQRELRAEAFFGQGTRLTVV.